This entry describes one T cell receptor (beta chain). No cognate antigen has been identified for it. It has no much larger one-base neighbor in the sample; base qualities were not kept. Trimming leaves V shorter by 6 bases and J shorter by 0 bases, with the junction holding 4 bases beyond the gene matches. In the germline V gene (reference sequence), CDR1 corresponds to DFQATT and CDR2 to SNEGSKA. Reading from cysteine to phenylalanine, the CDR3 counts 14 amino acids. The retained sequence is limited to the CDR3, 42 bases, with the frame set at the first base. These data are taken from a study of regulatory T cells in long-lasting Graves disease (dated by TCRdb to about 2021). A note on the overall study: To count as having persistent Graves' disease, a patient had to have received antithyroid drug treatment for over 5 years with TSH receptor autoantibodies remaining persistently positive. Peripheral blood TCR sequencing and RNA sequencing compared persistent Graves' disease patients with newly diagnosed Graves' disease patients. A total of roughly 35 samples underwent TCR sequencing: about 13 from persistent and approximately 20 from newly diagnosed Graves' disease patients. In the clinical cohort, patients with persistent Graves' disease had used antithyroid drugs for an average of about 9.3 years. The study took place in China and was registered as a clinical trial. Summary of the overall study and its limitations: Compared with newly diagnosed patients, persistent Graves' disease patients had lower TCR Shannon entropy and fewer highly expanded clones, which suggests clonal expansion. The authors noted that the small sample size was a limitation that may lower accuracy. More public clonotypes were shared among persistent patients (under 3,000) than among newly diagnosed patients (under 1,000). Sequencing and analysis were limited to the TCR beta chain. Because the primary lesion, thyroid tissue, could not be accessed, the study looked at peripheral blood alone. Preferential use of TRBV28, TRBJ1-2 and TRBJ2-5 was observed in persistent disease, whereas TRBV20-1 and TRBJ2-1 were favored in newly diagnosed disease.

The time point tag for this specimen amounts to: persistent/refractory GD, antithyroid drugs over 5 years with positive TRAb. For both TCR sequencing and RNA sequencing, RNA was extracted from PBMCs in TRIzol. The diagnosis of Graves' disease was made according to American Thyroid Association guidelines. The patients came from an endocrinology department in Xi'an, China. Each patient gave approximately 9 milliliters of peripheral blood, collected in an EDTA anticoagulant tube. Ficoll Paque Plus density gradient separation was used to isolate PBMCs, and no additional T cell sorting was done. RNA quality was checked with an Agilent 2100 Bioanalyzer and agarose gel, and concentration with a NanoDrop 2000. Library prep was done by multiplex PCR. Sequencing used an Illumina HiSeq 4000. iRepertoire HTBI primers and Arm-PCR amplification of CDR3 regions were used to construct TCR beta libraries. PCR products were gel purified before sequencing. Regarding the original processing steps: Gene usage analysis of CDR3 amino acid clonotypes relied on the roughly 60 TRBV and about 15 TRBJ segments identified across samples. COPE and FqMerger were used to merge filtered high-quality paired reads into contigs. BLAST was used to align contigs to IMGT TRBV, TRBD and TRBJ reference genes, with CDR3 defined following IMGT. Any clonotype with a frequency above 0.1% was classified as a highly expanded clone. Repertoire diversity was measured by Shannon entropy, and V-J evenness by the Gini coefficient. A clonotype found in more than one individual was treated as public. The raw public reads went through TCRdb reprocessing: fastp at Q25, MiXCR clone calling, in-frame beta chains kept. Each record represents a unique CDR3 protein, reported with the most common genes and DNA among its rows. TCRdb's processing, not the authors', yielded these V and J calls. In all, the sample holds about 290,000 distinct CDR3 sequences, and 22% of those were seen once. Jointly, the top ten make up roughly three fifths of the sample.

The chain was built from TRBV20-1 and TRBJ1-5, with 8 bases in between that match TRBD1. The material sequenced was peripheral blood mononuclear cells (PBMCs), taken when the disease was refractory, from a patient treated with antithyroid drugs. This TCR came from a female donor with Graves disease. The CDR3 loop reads CSAIQGVSNQPQHF. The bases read TGCAGTGCAATACAGGGGGTTAGCAATCAGCCCCAGCATTTT.